This T cell receptor beta chain was documented in a study of blood T cell repertoires in COVID-19. Everyone who took part was roughly 18 to 90 years old, and they came from about two dozen US areas. Germline assignment: CDR1 SNHLY and CDR2 FYNNEI. This CDR3 region has 15 residues. The V end was cut by 5 bases, the J end by 8 bases, with 19 bases between. Generated by immunoSEQ multiplex PCR, the TCRdb table keeps only in-frame clones and is missing some. The sample lists 300,000 to 500,000 clones; 88% were seen once. The sequenced sample was PBMCs or T cells enriched from blood (not recorded which). This rearrangement joins TRBV2 to TRBJ2-1; the D gene is possibly TRBD1 (6 bases). This TCR was sampled from a woman aged 25-40 years with acute COVID-19. CDR3 nucleotide sequence: TGTGCCAGCAGTCCCTCAGGGGCCCCTTTGGATGAGCAGTTCTTC. It yields the protein CASSPSGAPLDEQFF.